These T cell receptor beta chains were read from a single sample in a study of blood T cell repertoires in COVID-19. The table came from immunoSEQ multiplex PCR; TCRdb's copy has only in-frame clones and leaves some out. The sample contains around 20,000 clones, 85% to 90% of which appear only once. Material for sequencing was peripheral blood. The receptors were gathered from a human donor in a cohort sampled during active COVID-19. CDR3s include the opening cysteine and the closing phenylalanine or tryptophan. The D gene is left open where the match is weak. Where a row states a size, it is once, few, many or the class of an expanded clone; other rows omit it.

CDR3 protein: CASSLTSGGEQYF
CDR3 DNA: TGTGCCAGCAGCTTAACGTCAGGGGGCGAGCAGTACTTC
J gene: TRBJ2-7
clone size: .
V gene: TRBV7-3
D gene: TRBD1

CDR3 protein: CASSLGEVRDTQYF
CDR3 DNA: TGTGCCAGCAGCTTAGGGGAGGTGAGAGATACGCAGTATTTT
J gene: TRBJ2-3
clone size: .
V gene: TRBV11-3
D gene: .

CDR3 protein: CASSSTGTGVPYGYTF
CDR3 DNA: TGTGCCAGCAGTTCAACCGGGACAGGGGTCCCCTATGGCTACACCTTC
J gene: TRBJ1-2
clone size: .
V gene: TRBV27
D gene: TRBD1

CDR3 protein: CASSHGQGEQPQHF
CDR3 DNA: TGTGCCAGCAGCCATGGACAGGGGGAGCAGCCCCAGCATTTT
J gene: TRBJ1-5
clone size: few
V gene: TRBV3-1/TRBV3-2
D gene: TRBD1

CDR3 protein: CASSALAGGMSNEQFF
CDR3 DNA: TGTGCCAGCAGCGCCCTAGCGGGAGGTATGTCCAATGAGCAGTTCTTC
J gene: TRBJ2-1
clone size: once
V gene: TRBV9
D gene: TRBD2

CDR3 protein: CAWRGTGSGQPQHF
CDR3 DNA: TGTGCCTGGAGAGGGACAGGGAGTGGGCAGCCCCAGCATTTT
J gene: TRBJ1-5
clone size: .
V gene: TRBV30
D gene: TRBD1

CDR3 protein: CASRHEAQETQYF
CDR3 DNA: TGTGCCAGTAGGCACGAAGCTCAAGAGACCCAGTACTTC
J gene: TRBJ2-5
clone size: .
V gene: TRBV19
D gene: .

CDR3 protein: CASSLDVQGTGYTF
CDR3 DNA: TGTGCCAGCAGCTTAGACGTACAGGGTACGGGCTACACCTTC
J gene: TRBJ1-2
clone size: .
V gene: TRBV7-8
D gene: .

CDR3 protein: CASSLSPSRRVGGGTEAFF
CDR3 DNA: TGTGCCAGCAGCTTATCCCCCTCGAGACGTGTGGGGGGGGGCACTGAAGCTTTCTTT
J gene: TRBJ1-1
clone size: .
V gene: TRBV7-9
D gene: .

CDR3 protein: CASNPDWSSETQYF
CDR3 DNA: TGTGCCAGCAACCCGGACTGGTCCTCAGAGACCCAGTACTTC
J gene: TRBJ2-5
clone size: .
V gene: TRBV25-1
D gene: .

CDR3 protein: CASSLEVEGDEQFF
CDR3 DNA: TGTGCCAGCAGTTTAGAGGTAGAAGGCGATGAGCAGTTCTTC
J gene: TRBJ2-1
clone size: medium-sized
V gene: TRBV28
D gene: .

CDR3 protein: CASSLGGQGMGEQFF
CDR3 DNA: TGCGCCAGCAGCTTGGGGGGACAGGGAATGGGTGAGCAGTTCTTC
J gene: TRBJ2-1
clone size: .
V gene: TRBV5-1
D gene: TRBD1

CDR3 protein: CASSARTSIGQETQYF
CDR3 DNA: TGTGCCAGCAGCGCCAGGACTAGTATTGGGCAAGAGACCCAGTACTTC
J gene: TRBJ2-5
clone size: .
V gene: TRBV9
D gene: TRBD2

CDR3 protein: CASSRVGQGNSPLHF
CDR3 DNA: TGTGCCAGTAGTCGTGTAGGACAGGGGAATTCACCCCTCCACTTT
J gene: TRBJ1-6
clone size: few
V gene: TRBV19
D gene: TRBD1

CDR3 protein: CASSSGTGRNEKLFF
CDR3 DNA: TGTGCCAGCAGTTCCGGGACAGGACGTAATGAAAAACTGTTTTTT
J gene: TRBJ1-4
clone size: .
V gene: TRBV28
D gene: TRBD1

CDR3 protein: CASSSSGGAGANVLTF
CDR3 DNA: TGTGCCAGCAGCTCCTCGGGGGGCGCTGGGGCCAACGTCCTGACTTTC
J gene: TRBJ2-6
clone size: .
V gene: TRBV7-2
D gene: .

CDR3 protein: CASSVTPGTSGFHNEQFF
CDR3 DNA: TGTGCCAGCAGTGTCACACCCGGGACTAGCGGGTTCCACAATGAGCAGTTCTTC
J gene: TRBJ2-1
clone size: .
V gene: TRBV25-1
D gene: TRBD2

CDR3 protein: CAISDGDRMIQETQYF
CDR3 DNA: TGTGCCATCAGTGATGGGGACAGGATGATCCAAGAGACCCAGTACTTC
J gene: TRBJ2-5
clone size: .
V gene: TRBV10-3
D gene: TRBD1

CDR3 protein: CASSLWGSGSRETQYF
CDR3 DNA: TGTGCCAGCAGTTTATGGGGTAGCGGGAGCAGAGAGACCCAGTACTTC
J gene: TRBJ2-5
clone size: .
V gene: TRBV27
D gene: TRBD2

CDR3 protein: CASREGGTDTQYF
CDR3 DNA: TGTGCCAGCAGGGAGGGAGGCACAGATACGCAGTATTTT
J gene: TRBJ2-3
clone size: .
V gene: TRBV3-1/TRBV3-2
D gene: .

CDR3 protein: CASSLLGAGGNQPQHF
CDR3 DNA: TGTGCCAGCAGCCTGTTGGGGGCGGGTGGCAATCAGCCCCAGCATTTT
J gene: TRBJ1-5
clone size: .
V gene: TRBV6-6
D gene: .

CDR3 protein: CASSQRRRGLNQPQHF
CDR3 DNA: TGTGCCAGCAGCCAGAGACGCAGGGGTCTGAATCAGCCCCAGCATTTT
J gene: TRBJ1-5
clone size: .
V gene: TRBV16
D gene: .

CDR3 protein: CASTPSLAGTYEQYF
CDR3 DNA: TGTGCCAGCACCCCGAGTCTAGCGGGAACCTACGAGCAGTACTTC
J gene: TRBJ2-7
clone size: .
V gene: TRBV6-2/TRBV6-3
D gene: TRBD2

CDR3 protein: CASFAGGVNEQFF
CDR3 DNA: TGTGCCAGCTTTGCGGGAGGGGTCAATGAGCAGTTCTTC
J gene: TRBJ2-1
clone size: .
V gene: TRBV6-5
D gene: TRBD2

CDR3 protein: CASRPKGQGYGYTF
CDR3 DNA: TGTGCCAGCAGACCAAAGGGGCAGGGCTATGGCTACACCTTC
J gene: TRBJ1-2
clone size: .
V gene: TRBV28
D gene: .

CDR3 protein: CASSSPGGWETQYF
CDR3 DNA: TGCGCCAGCAGCTCTCCAGGGGGCTGGGAGACCCAGTACTTC
J gene: TRBJ2-5
clone size: .
V gene: TRBV5-1
D gene: TRBD1